This entry lists 30 T cell receptor beta chains sequenced from one sample in a study of blood T cell repertoires in COVID-19 (dated by TCRdb to about 2020). Library preparation was by the immunoSEQ multiplex PCR assay. The table was pulled from immuneACCESS by TCRdb, which kept in-frame rearrangements only. Such tables lose some clones; where checked, under half of the loss comes from unresolved V genes, and the rest has no known cause. The sample table shows 200,000 to 250,000 clones, and about nine tenths are seen once. The ten largest clonotypes hold 3.5% to 5% of the sample. The source material was peripheral blood. The receptor source for this set is a man aged 45-65 years with acute or convalescent COVID-19.

The V gene is TRBV2, the J gene TRBJ1-5, with D unclear. Trimming removed 4 bases at V and 1 base at J, with 11 bases between. Germline loops: CDR1 SNHLY, CDR2 FYNNEI. This CDR3 region has 15 residues. The CDR3 loop reads CASSVGVNSNQPQHF. Written as DNA, the CDR3 is TGTGCCAGCAGTGTCGGGGTAAACAGCAATCAGCCCCAGCATTTT.

The rearrangement links TRBV28 to TRBJ1-6; the match to TRBD1 covers 9 bases. CDR1 is MDHEN, CDR2 SYDVKM, per germline. The CDR3 length is 13 residues. The junction had 5 bases not matched to a gene; V was cut back by 7 bases and J by 10 bases. The CDR3 loop reads CASTSQGASPLHF. CDR3 nucleotide sequence: TGTGCCAGCACCTCACAGGGGGCCTCACCCCTCCACTTT.

This chain uses TRBV7-9 with TRBJ1-1; TRBD1 matches 12 bases. Trimming removed 6 bases from V and 6 bases from J; junction bases left unmatched: 11. Germline CDR1 is SEHNR and CDR2 is FQNEAQ (reference sequence). The CDR3 is 16 residues long. Here the CDR3 reads CASRLGTGGRGAEAFF. Written as DNA, the CDR3 is TGTGCCAGCAGGCTCGGGACAGGGGGCAGAGGGGCTGAAGCTTTCTTT.

V gene TRBV5-1 combines with J gene TRBJ2-3; 13 nucleotides align to TRBD2. This CDR3 is built from 16 residues. The trim removed 0 bases at V and 3 bases at J, leaving 1 base unmatched. The germline V gene has CDR1 SGHRS and CDR2 YFSETQ. CDR3 sequence reads: CASSLAGLAGTDTQYF. CDR3 sequence (DNA): TGCGCCAGCAGCTTGGCGGGACTAGCGGGGACAGATACGCAGTATTTT.

The chain employs TRBV6-5 and TRBJ2-2; D is possibly TRBD2 (5 bases). Germline V CDR1 and CDR2: MNHEY, SVGAGI. V gave up 0 bases and J gave up 4 bases, with 9 bases separating them. The CDR3 runs 15 residues. The CDR3 is CASSYSGISTGELFF. The CDR3, as DNA: TGTGCCAGCAGTTACTCCGGGATTTCCACCGGGGAGCTGTTTTTT.

This chain links TRBV6-4 with TRBJ2-1; TRBD2 is a possible D gene (5 bases). Trimming pared 3 bases from V and 0 bases from J, leaving 6 bases between. The CDR3 is 14 residues long. Germline CDR1 reads MRHNA; CDR2 reads SNTAGT. The CDR3 nucleotides read TGTGCCAGCAGTGAAGGGAGCTCCTACAATGAGCAGTTCTTC. Translating it yields CASSEGSSYNEQFF.

This chain joins TRBV29-1 and TRBJ2-1; TRBD2 matches 9 bases. The CDR3 covers 18 residues. Germline V gene lookup returns CDR1 SQVTM and CDR2 ANQGSEA. J gave up 6 bases and V 2 bases, and 17 bases lay outside the gene matches. The CDR3, as DNA: TGCAGCGTTGAACGCTTCCTAGCGGGGCATAACTACCCCAATGAGCAGTTCTTC. Residues: CSVERFLAGHNYPNEQFF.

This clone appeared a single time. CDR3: CASSPPRAELWPSYGYTF. CDR3 in DNA: TGTGCCAGCAGCCCCCCCAGGGCAGAACTATGGCCCTCATATGGCTACACCTTC. The gene calls are TRBV7-9 and TRBJ1-2, with D possibly matching TRBD1 (5 bases). Germline V lookup: CDR1 SEHNR, CDR2 FQNEAQ (reference sequence). CDR3 length equals 18 residues. Between the trimmed V and J ends, which lost 5 bases and 5 bases, there was a span of 27 bases.

This clone has a single count. V usage is TRBV18 and J usage is TRBJ1-1, with no clear D. The V end lost 0 bases, the J end lost 1 base, and 9 bases lay between the germline ends. CDR3 size: 15 residues. Germline loops: CDR1 KGHSH, CDR2 LQKENI. The CDR3 region has the DNA TGTGCCAGCTCACCACCGGGCAGGAAGAACACTGAAGCTTTCTTT. The encoded protein is CASSPPGRKNTEAFF.

This sequence joins TRBV5-1 and TRBJ1-1; 7 nucleotides match TRBD1. This CDR3 comprises 14 residues. V lost 3 bases, J lost 11 bases, and 13 bases stayed unmatched. Germline CDR1 and CDR2: SGHRS and YFSETQ. The CDR3 bases are TGCGCCAGCAGCTCAGGACAGGAGCCCTTGATGGCTTTCTTT. This translates into CASSSGQEPLMAFF.

This chain uses TRBV10-2 with TRBJ2-5; TRBD1 matches at 10 bases. With V trimmed by 8 bases and J by 1 base, 7 bases remained unmatched. The CDR3 extends over 15 amino acids. CDR1 WSHSY and CDR2 SAAADI come from the germline V gene. The CDR3 DNA reads TGCGCCAGCCGATGGAGGGACAGGGGCCAAGAGACCCAGTACTTC. Its protein product is CASRWRDRGQETQYF.

The chain combines TRBV7-9 with TRBJ2-7; possibly TRBD2 for D (5 bases). Between the trimmed V and J ends, which lost 4 bases and 2 bases, there was a span of 21 bases. The CDR3 is 17 residues long. Germline V lookup: CDR1 SEHNR, CDR2 FQNEAQ (reference sequence). CDR3 in amino acids: CASSSAGGTRIAYEQYF. Here the CDR3 DNA reads TGTGCCAGCAGCTCTGCAGGAGGCACGAGAATAGCCTACGAGCAGTACTTC.

The V gene is TRBV30, the J gene TRBJ1-2; no definite D call. Looked up from germline, CDR1 is GTSNPN and CDR2 is SVGIG (reference sequence). The CDR3 runs to 12 residues. V gave up 2 bases and J gave up 2 bases, with 6 bases separating them. The CDR3 DNA reads TGTGCCTGGAGTCGGGAGAACTATGGCTACACCTTC. Protein sequence: CAWSRENYGYTF.

The sample holds a few counts of this clone. The rearrangement uses TRBV7-2 and TRBJ1-4; 8 nucleotides line up with TRBD1. The CDR3 sequence is 14 residues long. The V gene's germline CDR1 is SGHTA and CDR2 FQGNSA. Losses at the gene ends were 3 bases for V and 8 bases for J; bases not matched to a gene: 5. Here the CDR3 DNA reads TGTGCCAGCAGCTTTACAGGGGGAAGCGAAAAACTGTTTTTT. Amino acid sequence: CASSFTGGSEKLFF.

V usage is TRBV18 and J usage is TRBJ2-7, with D perhaps TRBD1 (5 bases). V gave up 1 base and J gave up 5 bases, with 18 bases separating them. This CDR3 has 16 amino acids. CDR1 is KGHSH, CDR2 LQKENI, per germline. For the CDR3, the DNA is TGTGCCAGCTCACCACTCCAGGGCACGCTTTATAACGAGCAGTACTTC. Translating it yields CASSPLQGTLYNEQYF.

The chain combines TRBV27 with TRBJ1-4, with a possible D match to TRBD1 (6 bases). The germline V gene has CDR1 MNHEY and CDR2 SMNVEV (reference sequence). Trimming cost V 6 bases and J 1 base, with 9 bases left between them. The CDR3 contains 14 residues. In DNA, the CDR3 is TGTGCCAGCAGCACAGGGTTAACTAATGAAAAACTGTTTTTT. Protein product: CASSTGLTNEKLFF.

The chain links TRBV19 to TRBJ1-2; 10 positions match TRBD1. Germline V gene sequence: CDR1 LNHDA, CDR2 SQIVND (reference sequence). The CDR3 spans 15 residues. V lost 7 bases to trimming and J lost 3 bases; unmatched junction nucleotides: 8. CDR3 in amino acids: CASTDPTGGDYGYTF. The CDR3 nucleotides are TGTGCCAGTACCGACCCGACAGGGGGCGACTATGGCTACACCTTC.

DNA of the CDR3: TGTGCCAGCCACCTGCGGGACAGGATATTATTGAACACTGAAGCTTTCTTT. Encoded protein: CASHLRDRILLNTEAFF. The rearrangement joins TRBV7-8 to TRBJ1-1, with 8 bases identical to TRBD1. CDR3 size: 17 residues. V lost 8 bases, J lost 0 bases, and 14 bases stayed unmatched. Germline V gives CDR1 SGHVS, CDR2 FQNEAQ.

V is TRBV5-4 and J is TRBJ2-2, with TRBD2 matching 13 bases. Germline values: CDR1 SGHNT, CDR2 YYREEE (reference sequence). Germline trimming cut 4 bases from V and 4 bases from J; bases unmatched to any gene: 4. This CDR3 comprises 16 residues. CDR3 sequence reads: CASSTRTSGGTGELFF. CDR3 bases: TGTGCCAGCAGCACCCGGACTAGCGGGGGCACCGGGGAGCTGTTTTTT.

The CDR3 nucleotides are TGTGCCAGCAGCTTATCGGAGAATAACTATGGCTACACCTTC. It yields the protein CASSLSENNYGYTF. The V and J genes are TRBV7-9 and TRBJ1-2, with D unresolved. This CDR3 is 14 amino acids long. In germline, CDR1 is SEHNR, CDR2 FQNEAQ (reference sequence). The V and J ends lost 2 bases and 1 base respectively, with 8 bases between them.

This clone appeared a few times. This chain connects TRBV19 to TRBJ2-2; 10 positions agree with TRBD1. Trimming took 3 bases from V and 5 from J; bases not matched to a gene: 9. Germline V gene lookup returns CDR1 LNHDA and CDR2 SQIVND (reference sequence). This CDR3 region has 17 residues. The CDR3 region has the DNA TGTGCCAGTAGTATTTGGGACCGGACAGGGGGAACCGGGGAGCTGTTTTTT. Its translation is CASSIWDRTGGTGELFF.

The V call is TRBV20-1, the J call TRBJ2-1, with D unclear. From germline, CDR1 is DFQATT and CDR2 SNEGSKA (reference sequence). V was shortened by 6 bases and J by 4 bases, with 7 bases between the two germline ends. The CDR3 extends over 11 amino acids. This chain's CDR3 is CSAVRYNEQFF. CDR3 DNA: TGCAGTGCGGTACGGTACAATGAGCAGTTCTTC.

This clone is a singleton in its sample. The CDR3 sequence is CASSAGTATYEQYF. CDR3 coding DNA: TGTGCCAGCTCGGCCGGGACAGCCACCTACGAGCAGTACTTC. The rearrangement links TRBV18 to TRBJ2-7; 7 nucleotides match TRBD1. Germline CDR1 and CDR2: KGHSH and LQKENI. V shed 6 bases, J shed 2 bases, and the junction held 7 bases outside the gene matches. The CDR3 is 14 amino acids.

V gene TRBV15 combines with J gene TRBJ2-7; the match to TRBD2 covers 8 bases. The trim removed 1 base at V and 3 bases at J, leaving 5 bases unmatched. This CDR3 is 15 amino acids long. The germline CDR1 and CDR2 sequences are LNHNV and YYDKDF (reference sequence). The CDR3 DNA sequence: TGTGCCACCAGCAGAGGGCGGGGGGCCGACTACGAGCAGTACTTC. This codes for CATSRGRGADYEQYF. The complete variable domain, with remaining parts taken from reference TRBV15 and TRBJ2-7, reads DAMVIQNPRYQVTQFGKPVTLSCSQTLNHNVMYWYQQKSSQAPKLLFHYYDKDFNNEADTPDNFQSRRPNTSFCFLDIRSPGLGDTAMYLCATSRGRGADYEQYFGPGTRLTVT.

This clone was observed a single time. The J gene is TRBJ1-2, the V gene TRBV7-8; 8 nucleotides line up with TRBD1. V shed 5 bases and J 4 bases; nucleotides not matched to a gene: 9. CDR3 length: 15 residues. From germline, CDR1 is SGHVS and CDR2 FQNEAQ. CDR3 bases: TGTGCCAGCAGCACTCGACGGGACAGGTTCTATGGCTACACCTTC. Residues: CASSTRRDRFYGYTF. The full variable domain, in which reference TRBV7-8 and TRBJ1-2 provide the parts outside the CDR3, is GAGVSQSPRYKVAKRGQDVALRCDPISGHVSLFWYQQALGQGPEFLTYFQNEAQLDKSGLPSDRFFAERPEGSVSTLKIQRTQQEDSAVYLCASSTRRDRFYGYTFGSGTRLTVV.

The V call is TRBV10-2, the J call TRBJ1-4; D not resolved. The germline V gene encodes CDR1 WSHSY and CDR2 SAAADI. V was cut by 8 bases and J by 0 bases, with 16 bases left in between. The length of the CDR3 is 16 residues. The CDR3 sequence is CASSDPADATNEKLFF. In DNA, the CDR3 is TGCGCCAGCTCCGATCCTGCGGATGCAACTAATGAAAAACTGTTTTTT.

The chain employs TRBV7-9 and TRBJ1-3; D possibly corresponds to TRBD1 (5 bases). V was pared by 0 bases and J by 3 bases, with 6 bases between. Per the germline V gene, CDR1 is SEHNR and CDR2 is FQNEAQ (reference sequence). CDR3 length: 14 amino acids. Here the CDR3 reads CASSLAGVGNTIYF. The CDR3 DNA reads as TGTGCCAGCAGCTTAGCAGGGGTTGGAAACACCATATATTTT.

The rearrangement uses TRBV27 and TRBJ1-2, with 8 bases that match TRBD1. V gave up 6 bases and J gave up 0 bases; unmatched junction bases: 3. The CDR3 runs 14 residues. The germline gives CDR1 MNHEY, CDR2 SMNVEV (reference sequence). The DNA of the CDR3 is TGTGCCAGCAGAGAACAGGGGGCTAACTATGGCTACACCTTC. The encoded protein is CASREQGANYGYTF.

The chain recombines TRBV3-1 (or the pseudogene TRBV3-2) with TRBJ1-6; 11 nucleotides agree with TRBD1. With 2 bases clipped from V and 10 bases from J, the junction kept 10 bases outside the gene matches. From germline, CDR1 is LGHDT and CDR2 YNNKEL (reference sequence). This CDR3 spans 17 amino acids. CDR3 residues: CASSQNPPGTGGSPLHF. CDR3 DNA: TGTGCCAGCAGCCAAAATCCCCCCGGGACAGGGGGATCACCCCTCCACTTT.

The rearrangement joins TRBV5-6 to TRBJ2-5, with D unresolved. Deletions cut 1 base from V and 1 base from J, with 11 bases between. The CDR3 consists of 15 residues. In germline, CDR1 is SGHDT, CDR2 YYEEEE. The CDR3 protein is CASSLRGQFQETQYF. In DNA form, the CDR3 reads TGTGCCAGCAGCTTGAGAGGCCAGTTCCAAGAGACCCAGTACTTC. Together with reference TRBV5-6 and TRBJ2-5, the CDR3 gives the full variable domain: DAGVTQSPTHLIKTRGQQVTLRCSPKSGHDTVSWYQQALGQGPQFIFQYYEEEERQRGNFPDRFSGHQFPNYSSELNVNALLLGDSALYLCASSLRGQFQETQYFGPGTRLLVL.